The clone carrying this T cell receptor beta chain was detected many times. The data belong to a study of neurological immune-mediated disorders. V was trimmed by 5 bases and J by 2 bases, leaving 7 bases between them. The CDR3 has 14 amino acids. By 5'RACE with 10-nucleotide random UMIs, the cDNA was made. One entry per CDR3 protein, called by TCRdb with MiXCR from the 5' RACE reads. The data contain around 26,000 distinct CDR3 sequences, about 3.5% of them singletons. The chain combines TRBV12-3 or TRBV12-4 with TRBJ2-6; D is unclear. The origin of this receptor is a woman under 40 with multiple sclerosis. Material for sequencing was PBMCs. The CDR3 spells CASSLQTGANVLTF. CDR3 nucleotides: TGTGCCAGCAGTCTACAAACTGGGGCCAACGTCCTGACTTTC.